A selection of T cell receptor beta chains follows, all from one sample in a study of human T cells and chemical hapten exposure. TCRdb re-called the RACE reads with MiXCR, one entry per CDR3 protein. The sample holds some 340,000 distinct CDR3 sequences, approximately 6.9% seen once. This material consisted of whole blood, taken in connection with sensitization to the hapten diphenylcyclopropenone (DPC). Receptor source: a woman younger than 30 with alopecia areata. Some clones in this sample may be carry-over from other donors' samples. The CDR3 runs from the conserved cysteine through the conserved F or W. Fields, in order: clone size, V gene, J gene, D gene, CDR3 protein, CDR3 DNA. The D gene is left open where the match is weak. Expanded clones are given a class, and other clones once, few, many or no size at all.

>many|TRBV10-3|TRBJ2-3|-
CAIRADNQGIAQYF
TGTGCCATCAGGGCCGATAACCAGGGGATCGCGCAGTATTTT
>few|TRBV10-3|TRBJ1-5|-
CAISELSQPQHF
TGTGCCATCAGTGAGTTGAGTCAGCCCCAGCATTTT
>many|TRBV5-1|TRBJ2-3|-
CASSSEGLERLF
TGCGCCAGCAGCTCCGAGGGACTGGAGCGATTATTT
>-|TRBV6-5|TRBJ1-6|TRBD1
CASCRQGRYNSPLHF
TGTGCCAGCTGCAGACAGGGACGCTATAATTCACCCCTCCACTTT
>few|TRBV10-3|TRBJ1-1|TRBD1
CAISEYRGTEAFF
TGTGCCATCAGTGAGTACAGGGGAACTGAAGCTTTCTTT
>few|TRBV24-1|TRBJ1-2|-
CATRPRGDGYGYTF
TGTGCCACTAGACCCCGAGGGGACGGCTATGGCTACACCTTC
>many|TRBV5-6|TRBJ2-7|-
CASSLVPSQAHFGYEQYF
TGTGCCAGCAGCTTGGTACCTTCGCAGGCCCACTTCGGCTACGAGCAGTACTTC
>many|TRBV7-9|TRBJ2-4|-
CASSLAQNIQYF
TGTGCCAGCAGCTTAGCCCAGAACATTCAGTACTTC
>-|TRBV7-9|TRBJ2-7|-
CASSLGTKYEQYF
TGTGCCAGCAGCTTAGGGACGAAATACGAGCAGTACTTC
>-|TRBV5-1|TRBJ2-2|TRBD1
CASSSTGGSTGELFF
TGCGCCAGCAGCTCGACAGGGGGAAGCACCGGGGAGCTGTTTTTT
>-|TRBV6-4|TRBJ2-7|TRBD1
CASSEDGTGDPYF
TGTGCCAGCAGTGAAGATGGGACAGGGGATCCGTACTTC
>few|TRBV29-1|TRBJ2-3|-
CSVGQEGGLTDTQYF
TGCAGCGTGGGCCAGGAGGGGGGCCTCACAGATACGCAGTATTTT
>many|TRBV18|TRBJ1-5|-
CASSSGTAGLNQPQHF
TGTGCCAGCTCATCCGGGACGGCAGGACTCAATCAGCCCCAGCATTTT
>many|TRBV10-3|TRBJ2-1|-
CAVRGAPYNEQFF
TGTGCCGTACGGGGGGCTCCCTACAATGAGCAGTTCTTC
>many|TRBV7-9|TRBJ2-7|TRBD1
CASSPRTGASYEQYF
TGTGCCAGCAGCCCGCGGACAGGGGCGTCCTACGAGCAGTACTTC
>many|TRBV2|TRBJ2-5|-
CAGRSPPDETQYF
TGTGCGGGCCGTAGCCCCCCGGACGAGACCCAGTACTTC
>-|TRBV7-9|TRBJ2-3|-
CASSYLRDQAADTQYF
TGTGCCAGCAGTTATCTTCGGGACCAAGCAGCAGATACGCAGTATTTT
>few|TRBV6-1|TRBJ2-6|-
CASSSSSSGANVLTF
TGTGCCAGCAGTTCAAGCTCGTCTGGGGCCAACGTCCTGACTTTC
>many|TRBV27|TRBJ2-5|TRBD2
CASRAGGRETQYF
TGTGCCAGCAGAGCCGGGGGGAGAGAGACCCAGTACTTC
>many|TRBV20-1|TRBJ2-7|TRBD2
CSAASLSGGRQDEQYF
TGCAGTGCTGCTAGCCTTAGCGGGGGAAGACAGGACGAGCAGTACTTC
>many|TRBV2|TRBJ2-5|-
CASLGRQSKETQYF
TGTGCCAGCCTGGGTCGACAGAGTAAAGAGACCCAGTACTTC
>many|TRBV20-1|TRBJ2-1|-
CSAQSNEQFF
TGCAGTGCCCAAAGCAATGAGCAGTTCTTC
>many|TRBV4-3|TRBJ2-3|-
CASSQEGASTDTQYF
TGCGCCAGCAGCCAAGAAGGAGCTAGCACAGATACGCAGTATTTT
>-|TRBV11-3|TRBJ2-3|-
CASSFQTGIADTQYF
TGTGCCAGCAGCTTTCAGACAGGAATCGCAGATACGCAGTATTTT
>-|TRBV18|TRBJ1-1|-
CASSPGFMNTEAFF
TGTGCCAGCTCACCGGGATTCATGAACACTGAAGCTTTCTTT
>-|TRBV20-1|TRBJ1-3|-
CSVRGPNTGNTIYF
TGCAGTGTCAGAGGTCCGAACACTGGAAACACCATATATTTT
>few|TRBV14|TRBJ2-3|-
CASSQVRKMLAGAFTDTQYF
TGTGCCAGCAGCCAAGTTCGAAAAATGCTGGCAGGGGCTTTCACAGATACGCAGTATTTT
>many|TRBV12-3/TRBV12-4|TRBJ2-3|-
CASSLDSRRGGDTQYF
TGTGCCAGCAGTTTAGACTCTCGCAGGGGCGGAGATACGCAGTATTTT
>-|TRBV12-5|TRBJ1-5|TRBD1
CASGGDRVDQPQHF
TGTGCTAGTGGCGGGGACAGGGTAGATCAGCCCCAGCATTTT
>few|TRBV9|TRBJ1-2|-
CASSYNDRSYGYTF
TGTGCCAGCAGCTATAACGACAGGAGCTATGGCTACACCTTC
>few|TRBV9|TRBJ1-1|-
CASSSQEERAFF
TGTGCCAGCAGCAGTCAAGAGGAAAGGGCTTTCTTT
>-|TRBV7-2|TRBJ2-5|TRBD2
CASSLLSGETETQYF
TGTGCCAGCAGCTTACTGAGCGGGGAGACTGAGACCCAGTACTTC
>many|TRBV6-1|TRBJ2-7|-
CASSSVGVSYEQYF
TGTGCCAGTTCGTCCGTCGGGGTGTCCTACGAGCAGTACTTC
>few|TRBV6-2/TRBV6-3|TRBJ1-5|TRBD1
CASRVDRGSQPQHF
TGTGCCAGCAGAGTCGACAGGGGCTCTCAGCCCCAGCATTTT
>-|TRBV10-3|TRBJ2-1|-
CAISDPPGSSYNEQFF
TGTGCCATCAGTGACCCCCCCGGCAGCTCCTACAATGAGCAGTTCTTC
>-|TRBV28|TRBJ2-2|TRBD2
CASSLSLASGAHTGELFF
TGTGCCAGCAGCCTTAGTTTGGCTAGCGGGGCGCACACCGGGGAGCTGTTTTTT
>few|TRBV5-4|TRBJ1-2|-
CASSLGRGVNYGYTF
TGTGCCAGCAGCTTGGGCAGGGGAGTTAACTATGGCTACACCTTC
>few|TRBV7-2|TRBJ2-5|-
CASSREIQETQYF
TGTGCCAGCAGCCGAGAGATCCAAGAGACCCAGTACTTC
>-|TRBV12-3/TRBV12-4|TRBJ2-3|TRBD2
CATKPWDYTDTQYF
TGTGCCACCAAACCTTGGGACTACACAGATACGCAGTATTTT
>-|TRBV5-4|TRBJ2-2|-
CASSIDGGRNTGELFF
TGTGCCAGCAGCATCGACGGGGGGCGGAACACCGGGGAGCTGTTTTTT
>many|TRBV10-2|TRBJ2-1|-
CASSEWSYNEQFF
TGCGCCAGCAGTGAGTGGTCCTACAATGAGCAGTTCTTC
>once|TRBV6-5|TRBJ2-6|-
CASSYSVLRDGANVLTF
TGTGCCAGCAGTTACTCAGTCCTGAGGGATGGGGCCAACGTCCTGACTTTC
>-|TRBV14|TRBJ1-1|TRBD1
CASSQETGLVAFF
TGTGCCAGCAGCCAAGAGACAGGGTTGGTTGCTTTCTTT
>-|TRBV6-5|TRBJ1-5|TRBD1
CASSSGQGGPRQPQHF
TGTGCCAGCAGTTCTGGACAGGGAGGTCCCCGTCAGCCCCAGCATTTT
>-|TRBV20-1|TRBJ2-7|-
CSATRGSTAHYEQYF
TGCAGTGCTACACGGGGGTCGACAGCCCACTACGAGCAGTACTTC
>many|TRBV28|TRBJ2-7|TRBD1
CASRDRAPYEQYF
TGTGCCAGCAGAGACAGGGCCCCCTACGAGCAGTACTTC
>-|TRBV9|TRBJ2-3|-
CASSSRRRGTPLLTDTQYF
TGTGCCAGCAGCTCACGCCGTCGGGGGACCCCCTTACTCACAGATACGCAGTATTTT
>-|TRBV6-5|TRBJ1-4|TRBD1
CASSYSSSGGAEKLFF
TGTGCCAGCAGTTACTCGTCCTCAGGGGGCGCGGAAAAACTGTTTTTT
>many|TRBV12-3/TRBV12-4|TRBJ1-1|-
CASSLVQGNTEAFF
TGTGCCAGCAGTTTGGTACAGGGAAACACTGAAGCTTTCTTT
>-|TRBV2|TRBJ2-6|-
CASKPNSGANVLTF
TGTGCCAGCAAACCGAACTCTGGGGCCAACGTCCTGACTTTC
>-|TRBV7-2|TRBJ1-5|-
CASSLVGGGSNQPQHF
TGTGCCAGCAGCTTAGTTGGAGGGGGGAGCAATCAGCCCCAGCATTTT
>few|TRBV20-1|TRBJ1-5|-
CSARDPIGMQPQHF
TGCAGTGCTAGAGATCCGATTGGGATGCAGCCCCAGCATTTT
>few|TRBV5-1|TRBJ1-5|TRBD1
CASSLDGQVDQPQHF
TGCGCCAGCAGCTTAGACGGACAGGTCGATCAGCCCCAGCATTTT
>many|TRBV6-1|TRBJ2-3|-
CASSQGTPDTQYF
TGTGCCAGCAGTCAGGGGACTCCAGATACGCAGTATTTT
>few|TRBV20-1|TRBJ2-7|-
CSARDRLTFSYEQYF
TGCAGTGCTAGAGATCGGCTAACGTTTTCCTACGAGCAGTACTTC